The T cell receptor beta chain described here comes from a study of blood T cell repertoires in COVID-19. Recruits, aged about 18 to 95 years, lived in approximately 26 US areas. Profiled with immunoSEQ multiplex PCR; TCRdb holds only in-frame clones, not every one. The sample has about 160,000 clones, 80% seen once. CDR3 length: 18 amino acids. Losses at the gene ends were 7 bases for V and 6 bases for J; bases not matched to a gene: 17. CDR1 is SNHLY, CDR2 FYNNEI, per germline. This receptor was taken from a woman aged 60-70 years who had recovered from COVID-19. The J gene is TRBJ2-2, the V gene TRBV2; TRBD2 agrees at 10 bases. The sequenced material came from PBMCs or T cells enriched from blood (not recorded which). CDR3 amino acids: CASIERGSGGPIAGELFF. CDR3 bases: TGTGCCAGCATCGAAAGGGGTAGCGGGGGGCCTATCGCCGGGGAGCTGTTTTTT.